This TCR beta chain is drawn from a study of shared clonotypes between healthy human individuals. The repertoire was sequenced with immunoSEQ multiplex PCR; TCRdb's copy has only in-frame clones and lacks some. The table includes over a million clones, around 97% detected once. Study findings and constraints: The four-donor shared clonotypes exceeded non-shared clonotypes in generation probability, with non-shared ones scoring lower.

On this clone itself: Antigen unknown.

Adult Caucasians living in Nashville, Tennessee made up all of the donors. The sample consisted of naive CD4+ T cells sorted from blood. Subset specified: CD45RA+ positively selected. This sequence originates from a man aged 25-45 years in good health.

CDR3 amino acids: CASSESWWEGTQYF. DNA for the CDR3: TGTGCCAGCAGTGAATCCTGGTGGGAAGGGACCCAGTACTTC. V gene TRBV6-1 combines with J gene TRBJ2-5; D gene ambiguous. This CDR3 has 14 residues. Trimming took off 2 bases at V and 7 bases at J, with 14 bases between the two ends. Germline V gene data show CDR1 as MNHNS and CDR2 as SASEGT.